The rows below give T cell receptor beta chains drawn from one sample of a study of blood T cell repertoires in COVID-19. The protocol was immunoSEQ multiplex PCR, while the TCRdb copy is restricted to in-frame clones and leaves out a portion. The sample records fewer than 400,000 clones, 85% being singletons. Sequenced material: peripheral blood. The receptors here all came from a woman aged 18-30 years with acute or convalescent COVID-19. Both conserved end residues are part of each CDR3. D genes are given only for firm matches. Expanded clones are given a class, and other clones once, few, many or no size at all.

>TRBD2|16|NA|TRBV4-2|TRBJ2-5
CASSQLTSGDGETQYF
TGTGCCAGCAGCCAGTTGACTAGCGGGGACGGGGAGACCCAGTACTTC
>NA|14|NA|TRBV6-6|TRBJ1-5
CASSYSDINQPQHF
TGTGCCAGCAGTTATTCAGACATAAATCAGCCCCAGCATTTT
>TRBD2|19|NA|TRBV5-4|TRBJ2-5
CASSDRLAGGPLDQETQYF
TGTGCCAGCAGCGACCGACTAGCGGGAGGGCCATTGGACCAAGAGACCCAGTACTTC
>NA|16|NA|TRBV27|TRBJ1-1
CASSTGTRMLNTEAFF
TGTGCCAGCAGTACCGGGACAAGGATGTTGAACACTGAAGCTTTCTTT
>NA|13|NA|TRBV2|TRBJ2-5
CASSPGMKETQYF
TGTGCCAGCAGTCCAGGGATGAAGGAGACCCAGTACTTC
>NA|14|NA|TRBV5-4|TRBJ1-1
CASSLAGVYTEAFF
TGTGCCAGCAGCTTGGCAGGGGTCTACACTGAAGCTTTCTTT
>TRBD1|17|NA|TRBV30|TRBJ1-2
CAWSGGDRGHRSYGYTF
TGTGCCTGGAGTGGGGGGGACAGGGGGCATAGGAGCTATGGCTACACCTTC
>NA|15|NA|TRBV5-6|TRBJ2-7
CASSLPGHSSYEQYF
TGTGCCAGCAGCCTACCGGGACACAGCTCCTACGAGCAGTACTTC
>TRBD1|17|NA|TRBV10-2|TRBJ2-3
CASSESTTGVGTDTQYF
TGCGCCAGCAGTGAGTCAACAACAGGGGTAGGAACAGATACGCAGTATTTT
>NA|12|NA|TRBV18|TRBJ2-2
CASSPRGGELFF
TGTGCCAGCTCACCACGCGGCGGGGAGCTGTTTTTT
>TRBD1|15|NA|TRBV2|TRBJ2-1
CASSPDRSSYNEQFF
TGTGCCAGCAGTCCGGACAGGAGCTCCTACAATGAGCAGTTCTTC
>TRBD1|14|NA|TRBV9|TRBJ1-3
CASSVGQGTVTIYF
TGTGCCAGCAGCGTAGGACAGGGCACGGTCACCATATATTTT
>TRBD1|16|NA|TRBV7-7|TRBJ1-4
CASSLVPGQGHEKLFF
TGTGCCAGCAGCTTAGTGCCGGGACAGGGCCATGAAAAACTGTTTTTT
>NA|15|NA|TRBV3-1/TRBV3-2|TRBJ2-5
CASSQNGAVVETQYF
TGTGCCAGCAGCCAAAACGGAGCGGTGGTGGAGACCCAGTACTTC
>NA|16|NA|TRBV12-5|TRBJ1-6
CASGLLTEFYNSPLHF
TGTGCTAGTGGTTTACTGACAGAGTTCTATAATTCACCCCTCCACTTT
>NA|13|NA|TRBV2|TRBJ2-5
CASIWRAEETQYF
TGTGCCAGCATTTGGCGGGCGGAGGAGACCCAGTACTTC
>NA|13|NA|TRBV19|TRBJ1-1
CATKVSGITEAFF
TGTGCCACCAAAGTATCAGGAATCACTGAAGCTTTCTTT
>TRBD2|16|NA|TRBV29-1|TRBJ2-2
CSFKGIAGENTGELFF
TGCAGCTTTAAGGGGATAGCGGGAGAGAACACCGGGGAGCTGTTTTTT
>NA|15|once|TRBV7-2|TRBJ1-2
CASSLEQGGDYGYTF
TGTGCCAGCAGCTTAGAACAGGGTGGGGACTATGGCTACACCTTC
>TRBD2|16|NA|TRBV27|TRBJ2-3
CASRRTAGGYTDTQYF
TGTGCCAGCAGACGAACCGCGGGGGGATACACAGATACGCAGTATTTT
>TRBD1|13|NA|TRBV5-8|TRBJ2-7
CASRDRGSYEQYF
TGTGCCAGCCGGGACAGGGGATCCTACGAGCAGTACTTC
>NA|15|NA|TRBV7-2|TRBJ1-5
CASSPHGTRNQPQHF
TGTGCCAGCAGCCCCCACGGGACACGCAATCAGCCCCAGCATTTT
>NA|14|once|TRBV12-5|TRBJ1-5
CASGPTGTNQPQHF
TGTGCTAGTGGCCCCACGGGGACTAATCAGCCCCAGCATTTT
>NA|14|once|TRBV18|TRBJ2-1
CASSPPGGGNEQFF
TGTGCCAGCTCACCACCGGGAGGGGGCAATGAGCAGTTCTTC
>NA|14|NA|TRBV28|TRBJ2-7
CASSPASSRREQYF
TGTGCCAGCAGTCCCGCCTCCTCTAGGAGGGAGCAGTACTTC
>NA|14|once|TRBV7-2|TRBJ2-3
CASSPGLVTDTQYF
TGTGCCAGCAGCCCGGGACTTGTTACAGATACGCAGTATTTT
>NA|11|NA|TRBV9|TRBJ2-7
CASSQGGEQYF
TGTGCCAGCTCACAAGGGGGCGAGCAGTACTTC